The clone carrying this T cell receptor (beta chain) showed up just a few times. The junction had 4 bases not matched to a gene; V was cut back by 5 bases and J by 5 bases. Germline CDR1 LNHDA, CDR2 SQIVND (reference sequence). The CDR3 is 13 amino acids. This entry is derived from a study of blood T cell repertoires in COVID-19. As for the study in general: Sources were T cells, B-cell-depleted T cells, or PBMCs; the material itself was cDNA or gDNA.

Authors' methods: How many nucleated cells were present was estimated from reference gene primer amplification. Only in-frame clones appear in the TCRdb table, and some are missing; sequencing was by immunoSEQ multiplex PCR. That table is the source of V, J and clone size, and D and trimming were worked out from the DNA. The sample includes roughly 120,000 clones, about three quarters seen only once; the top ten take 6.2%. The chain employs TRBV19 and TRBJ2-5; 8 bases map to TRBD1. The TCR sequence derives from a man in his sixties or seventies with acute or convalescent COVID-19. The sequenced sample consisted of peripheral blood. The CDR3 protein is CASSDRGSETQYF. The CDR3 bases are TGTGCCAGTAGTGACAGGGGATCGGAGACCCAGTACTTC. The full variable domain, its missing parts supplied by reference TRBV19 and TRBJ2-5, is DGGITQSPKYLFRKEGQNVTLSCEQNLNHDAMYWYRQDPGQGLRLIYYSQIVNDFQKGDIAEGYSVSREKKESFPLTVTSAQKNPTAFYLCASSDRGSETQYFGPGTRLLVL.